This TCR beta chain originates from a study of T-cell memory formation after mild COVID-19. In the study overall: The two donors had largely donor-specific TCR clusters.

Comments on this clonotype: As yet, its antigen is unknown.

One entry per CDR3 protein, called by TCRdb with MiXCR from the 5' RACE reads. The sample includes under 200,000 distinct CDR3 sequences, roughly 28% of them seen just once. Whole-study results and caveats: A balance of CD4 and CD8 characterized clones contracting day 15 to 85, whereas later expanders leaned CD4+. Pre-infection memory carried some responding clones, suggesting that cross-reactive memory joined. Nothing confirmed that second-wave clones peaking on day 37 were specific for SARS-CoV-2.

The TCR sequence derives from an adult woman who had mild COVID-19 (a few samples of this study predate the infection). Cell type and time point are not known. The material sequenced was PBMCs or a T cell subset sorted from them (not recorded which).

In nucleotides, the CDR3 is TGTGCCATCAGTCCCCACAGGACGGACGGTAGCGACACCATATATTTT. Translation: CAISPHRTDGSDTIYF. The chain combines TRBV10-3 with TRBJ1-3; possibly TRBD1 for D (5 bases). CDR1 is ENHRY and CDR2 is SYGVKD in the germline V gene. This CDR3 region has 16 residues. V dropped 5 bases and J dropped 8 bases, with 22 bases sitting between them.